This TCR beta chain was captured by sequencing in a study of blood T cell repertoires in COVID-19. Study background: Whether acute or convalescent, the COVID-19 samples came from the United States, Italy and Spain. PBMCs, B-cell-depleted T cells, or T cells provided the cDNA or gDNA that made up the material.

Libraries were prepared by immunoSEQ multiplex PCR; TCRdb keeps only in-frame clonotypes and omits some of them. Among about 50,000 clones, roughly 90% were seen once, and the ten largest hold roughly 20%. The germline V gene has CDR1 SGHAT and CDR2 FQNNGV. V dropped 0 bases and J dropped 8 bases, with 16 bases sitting between them. This CDR3 has 16 residues. Input material: peripheral blood. The TCR was taken from a human donor in a cohort sampled during active COVID-19. The chain uses TRBV11-2 and TRBJ2-2, with D possibly being TRBD1 (6 bases). In nucleotides, the CDR3 is TGTGCCAGCAGCTTAGATCTAGGTGGGGGCCCGGGGGAGCTGTTTTTT. This gives the protein CASSLDLGGGPGELFF.